This TCR beta chain was obtained from a study of cytomegalovirus exposure and HLA in healthy donors. General study points: The study recorded around 160 TCR beta chains that were cytomegalovirus-associated. A missense DCLRE1C variant was associated with V- and J-gene trimming of TCR beta chains in a later analysis, and an independent cohort replicated the association.

This clone has only a few counts. The antigen is not known. Regarding donors, all were healthy bone marrow donors. PCR was performed using 60 Vbeta and 13 Jbeta primers. In the original analysis: As a later analysis found, there were 80 million or so unique TCR beta chains, of which around 9.9 million were shared. Assay: immunoSEQ multiplex PCR; the TCRdb copy retains only in-frame clones and omits some. The V and J calls and clone size are taken from that table; D and trimming were inferred from the DNA. The sample records about 100,000 clones, around 10% being singletons. The CDR3 sequence is 14 residues long. The ends were cut back, 6 bases at V and 2 bases at J, with 10 bases in the middle. The germline gives CDR1 SGHTA, CDR2 FQGTGA.

The chain couples TRBV7-3 to TRBJ1-4; D ambiguous. Sequenced material: PBMCs. This sequence was found in a man aged 40-49 years in good health and CMV-seropositive. CDR3 nucleotides: TGTGCCAGCAGTTACAGATCGACTAATGAAAAACTGTTTTTT. Its translation: CASSYRSTNEKLFF.